This T cell receptor beta chain was documented in a study of cytomegalovirus exposure and HLA in healthy donors. General observations from the study: As was reported, the classifier diagnosed cytomegalovirus status with high specificity and sensitivity. The study listed 164 cytomegalovirus-associated TCR beta chains. Within the 120 or so validation repertoires, first-cohort TCR clusters tended to co-occur, according to a later analysis.

Clones were sequenced by immunoSEQ multiplex PCR, and TCRdb holds only the in-frame ones, with some missing. The sample includes around 150,000 clones, just under 90% of them seen just once. The CDR3 loop spans 14 amino acids. Germline assignment: CDR1 MGHDK and CDR2 SYGVNS. V lost 2 bases, J lost 4 bases, and 9 bases lay in between. With respect to this clone: Its specificity is not known.

The TCR originated in a woman aged 18-29 years in good health and CMV-seropositive. The gene calls are TRBV25-1 and TRBJ1-3; maybe TRBD1 (6 bases). Sequenced input: PBMCs. In DNA form, the CDR3 reads TGTGCCAGCAGTGAAACAGGGTCAGGAAACACCATATATTTT. It yields the protein CASSETGSGNTIYF.